Presented here are 21 T cell receptor beta chains from one specimen sequenced in a study of technical replicates of blood from a few donors. Only in-frame clones appear in the TCRdb table, and some are missing; sequencing was by immunoSEQ multiplex PCR. The sample holds 30,000 to 40,000 clones, roughly 92% seen once. The specimen sequenced was PBMCs. These receptors came from a human donor in good health. Some clones in this sample may be carry-over from other donors' samples.

The V call is TRBV5-6, the J call TRBJ1-1; D remains ambiguous. V gave up 4 bases and J gave up 5 bases, with 12 bases separating them. CDR1 and CDR2 (germline): SGHDT, YYEEEE. The CDR3 contains 13 residues. The CDR3 reads CASSPRRRTEAFF. In DNA form, the CDR3 reads TGTGCCAGCAGCCCACGGAGAAGAACTGAAGCTTTCTTT.

This clone was seen a single time. The V gene is TRBV4-1, the J gene TRBJ2-1; 7 nucleotides match TRBD2. The CDR3 has 15 amino acids. V lost 1 base to trimming and J lost 8 bases; unmatched junction nucleotides: 8. Germline CDR1 MGHRA, CDR2 YSYEKL. The CDR3, as DNA: TGCGCCAGCAGCCAAGGGCGGGGCGGGAGCCATGAGCAGTTCTTC. Protein product: CASSQGRGGSHEQFF.

The J gene is TRBJ1-6, the V gene TRBV19; 7 nucleotides agree with TRBD1. Germline CDR1 is LNHDA and CDR2 is SQIVND (reference sequence). The CDR3 has 14 amino acids. Trimming cost V 4 bases and J 4 bases; bases outside gene matches: 1. The CDR3 is CASSRDRYNSPLHF. CDR3 nucleotides: TGTGCCAGTAGTAGGGACAGATATAATTCACCCCTCCACTTT.

This clone has a handful of counts. The CDR3 region is CASSRAAEINNSPLHF. In nucleotides, the CDR3 is TGCGCCAGCAGCCGAGCAGCGGAGATAAATAATTCACCCCTCCACTTT. The rearrangement links TRBV4-3 to TRBJ1-6; unclear D gene. V gave up 4 bases and J gave up 5 bases, with 15 bases separating them. This CDR3 has 16 amino acids. Germline V gene data show CDR1 as LGHNA and CDR2 as YSLEER.

The chain has TRBV27 and TRBJ2-1; D is perhaps TRBD2 (5 bases). This CDR3 has 15 amino acids. Germline loops: CDR1 MNHEY, CDR2 SMNVEV (reference sequence). V lost 0 bases and J lost 0, with 6 bases in between. CDR3 in amino acids: CASSLSRDSYNEQFF. The DNA of the CDR3 is TGTGCCAGCAGTTTATCACGGGACTCCTACAATGAGCAGTTCTTC.

This clone was observed a single time. The chain is built from TRBV5-1 and TRBJ2-7; possibly TRBD1 for D (6 bases). The CDR3 has 14 amino acids. Trimming shortened V by 1 base and J by 2 bases, and 10 bases separated the two germline ends. Germline V gives CDR1 SGHRS, CDR2 YFSETQ. CDR3 DNA: TGCGCCAGCAGCTTGTTCGGGGACACCTACGAGCAGTACTTC. Its translation: CASSLFGDTYEQYF.

The V gene is TRBV6-5, the J gene TRBJ1-2; the D is unclear. The CDR3 spans 15 residues. V was trimmed by 5 bases and J by 4 bases, leaving 17 bases between them. Germline V gene data show CDR1 as MNHEY and CDR2 as SVGAGI. The CDR3 is CASSHPVRGFYGYTF. CDR3 in DNA: TGTGCCAGCAGTCACCCTGTCCGGGGTTTCTATGGCTACACCTTC.

The chain carries TRBV18 and TRBJ1-1; the D gene is possibly TRBD1 (5 bases). V gave up 4 bases and J gave up 0 bases, with 6 bases separating them. There are 13 residues in the CDR3. Germline V gene data show CDR1 as KGHSH and CDR2 as LQKENI. The CDR3 nucleotides read TGTGCCAGCTCACAGGGGATGAACACTGAAGCTTTCTTT. It yields the protein CASSQGMNTEAFF.

The rearrangement joins TRBV5-4 to TRBJ2-1, with D perhaps matching TRBD2 (6 bases). Germline V gene data show CDR1 as SGHNT and CDR2 as YYREEE (reference sequence). The CDR3 totals 17 residues. Deletions cut 4 bases from V and 0 bases from J, with 17 bases between. In nucleotides, the CDR3 is TGTGCCAGCAGCCCAGATGGGACTTTGACCTCCTACAATGAGCAGTTCTTC. Its protein is CASSPDGTLTSYNEQFF.

The V call is TRBV2, the J call TRBJ2-2; possible D gene TRBD1, 5 bases. In germline, CDR1 is SNHLY, CDR2 FYNNEI. V gave up 10 bases and J gave up 3 bases, with 9 bases separating them. This CDR3 comprises 12 residues. In DNA, the CDR3 is TGTGCCACTCGCAGGGACACCGGGGAGCTGTTTTTT. It encodes CATRRDTGELFF.

V usage is TRBV7-3 and J usage is TRBJ1-1; 10 nucleotides align to TRBD1. The CDR3 loop spans 14 amino acids. Losses at the gene ends were 5 bases for V and 5 bases for J; bases not matched to a gene: 5. The V gene's germline CDR1 is SGHTA and CDR2 FQGTGA. This CDR3 reads CASSPDRGGTEAFF. DNA for the CDR3: TGTGCCAGCAGCCCGGACAGGGGGGGTACTGAAGCTTTCTTT.

The chain has TRBV5-1 and TRBJ1-2; D might be TRBD1 (5 bases). From germline, CDR1 is SGHRS and CDR2 YFSETQ. Trimming stripped 3 bases from V and 8 bases from J, with 11 bases between. This CDR3 has 12 amino acids. The CDR3 coding sequence is TGCGCCAGCAGCTCCCCAGGGCTGGGCTACACCTTC. This gives the protein CASSSPGLGYTF.

The rearrangement joins TRBV5-1 to TRBJ1-1; 10 bases line up with TRBD1. The CDR3 is made up of 15 amino acids. Trimming removed 7 bases from V and 2 bases from J; junction bases left unmatched: 8. Germline-derived CDR1 and CDR2 are SGHRS and YFSETQ. CDR3 in DNA: TGCGCCAGCGGAGTCCGGACAGGGGGTAACACTGAAGCTTTCTTT. Its protein product is CASGVRTGGNTEAFF. Full variable domain (remainder filled in from reference TRBV5-1 and TRBJ1-1): KAGVTQTPRYLIKTRGQQVTLSCSPISGHRSVSWYQQTPGQGLQFLFEYFSETQRNKGNFPGRFSGRQFSNSRSEMNVSTLELGDSALYLCASGVRTGGNTEAFFGQGTRLTVV.

This sequence joins TRBV25-1 and TRBJ1-3; TRBD1 is a possible D gene (6 bases). CDR3 length: 15 residues. V lost 6 bases and J 2 bases, leaving 14 bases between the germline ends. Germline CDR1 MGHDK, CDR2 SYGVNS. The CDR3 loop is CASREDQGTGNTIYF. DNA of the CDR3: TGTGCCAGCAGAGAAGACCAGGGGACTGGAAACACCATATATTTT. The complete variable domain, with remaining parts taken from reference TRBV25-1 and TRBJ1-3, reads EADIYQTPRYLVIGTGKKITLECSQTMGHDKMYWYQQDPGMELHLIHYSYGVNSTEKGDLSSESTVSRIRTEHFPLTLESARPSHTSQYLCASREDQGTGNTIYFGEGSWLTVV.

The genes are TRBV4-1 and TRBJ1-1; D not resolved. Trimming removed 0 bases from V and 0 bases from J, with 8 bases in between. From germline, CDR1 is MGHRA and CDR2 YSYEKL. This CDR3 contains 15 residues. CDR3 in amino acids: CASSQDLGVNTEAFF. The CDR3, as DNA: TGCGCCAGCAGCCAAGATCTCGGTGTGAACACTGAAGCTTTCTTT.

This clone was observed a single time. The V and J genes are TRBV9 and TRBJ2-7, with TRBD1 matching 10 bases. The length of the CDR3 is 14 residues. The J segment lost 6 bases and the V segment lost 6 bases, leaving 9 bases of the junction unmatched. Germline V lookup: CDR1 SGDLS, CDR2 YYNGEE. CDR3 DNA sequence: TGTGCCAGCACCCCCGGGACAGGGGTGGGCGAGCAGTACTTC. Translation: CASTPGTGVGEQYF.

The chain's CDR3 is CAIRETGELFF. The CDR3 nucleotides read TGTGCCATTCGGGAAACCGGGGAGCTGTTTTTT. This chain uses TRBV10-3 with TRBJ2-2, with D possibly TRBD2 on 5 matching bases. The V end lost 9 bases, the J end lost 5 bases, and 7 bases lay between the germline ends. Germline V gene lookup returns CDR1 ENHRY and CDR2 SYGVKD. The CDR3 runs to 11 residues.

The rearrangement uses TRBV6-5 and TRBJ2-1; D possibly corresponds to TRBD2 (6 bases). V was cut by 6 bases and J by 7 bases, with 19 bases left in between. The germline V gene encodes CDR1 MNHEY and CDR2 SVGAGI. The CDR3 is 15 amino acids. DNA for the CDR3: TGTGCCAGCAGGACTACGACTAGAAGAAGAAATGAGCAGTTCTTC. Amino acids: CASRTTTRRRNEQFF.

The chain combines TRBV5-1 with TRBJ2-7; 14 positions match TRBD2. Per the germline V gene, CDR1 is SGHRS and CDR2 is YFSETQ. This CDR3 contains 19 residues. V shed 4 bases and J 2 bases; nucleotides not matched to a gene: 14. The CDR3 region is CASSPKPGTSGSGPYEQYF. The CDR3 coding sequence is TGCGCCAGCAGCCCGAAACCCGGGACTAGCGGGAGCGGGCCCTACGAGCAGTACTTC.

The genes are TRBV12-5 and TRBJ1-6; possible D gene TRBD1, 6 bases. Germline-derived CDR1 and CDR2 are LGHNT and FRNRAP. The V end lost 6 bases, the J end lost 2 bases, and 32 bases lay between the germline ends. The CDR3 consists of 22 residues. This CDR3 reads CASGQSLLRPTGYLAYNSPLHF. Here the CDR3 DNA reads TGTGCTAGTGGCCAGTCCCTCCTAAGGCCCACAGGGTATTTGGCCTATAATTCACCCCTCCACTTT. Variable domain in full (rest from reference TRBV12-5 and TRBJ1-6): DARVTQTPRHKVTEMGQEVTMRCQPILGHNTVFWYRQTMMQGLELLAYFRNRAPLDDSGMPKDRFSAEMPDATLATLKIQPSEPRDSAVYFCASGQSLLRPTGYLAYNSPLHFGNGTRLTVT.

The chain links TRBV10-3 to TRBJ2-3; 11 nucleotides agree with TRBD2. The trim removed 6 bases at V and 3 bases at J, leaving 8 bases unmatched. CDR3 size: 16 residues. Per germline, CDR1 ENHRY and CDR2 SYGVKD. CDR3 residues: CAIRGTSGGGTDTQYF. The CDR3 coding sequence is TGTGCCATCAGAGGCACTAGCGGGGGAGGAACAGATACGCAGTATTTT.